The clone carrying this T cell receptor beta chain occurred a few times. The antigen is not known. The data derive from a study of glioma-infiltrating T cells after dendritic cell vaccination. Study background: Dendritic cells derived from monocytes and pulsed with autologous tumor lysate formed the vaccine. Study-wide results and limits: Survival was not directly related to TCR clonality in these patients.

All glioblastoma patients lacked an isocitrate dehydrogenase mutation. Amplification used 60 V beta primers and 13 J beta primers. The method was immunoSEQ multiplex PCR; TCRdb's version includes in-frame clones alone and lacks a portion of them. Among around 90,000 clones, roughly three quarters were seen once, and the ten largest hold under 7%. Unmatched junction bases numbered 13, after V lost 4 bases and J lost 3 bases. From germline, CDR1 is SGHNT and CDR2 YYREEE (reference sequence). CDR3 size: 16 residues. V gene TRBV5-4 combines with J gene TRBJ2-7, with 7 bases identical to TRBD1. Source: blood, taken before dendritic cell vaccination. This TCR was sampled from a human donor with glioblastoma. The CDR3 DNA follows: TGTGCCAGCAGCCCGCCAGGGGGACATGACGTCTACGAGCAGTACTTC. Its protein product is CASSPPGGHDVYEQYF.